Listed below are T cell receptor beta chains from one sample, sequenced in a study of cytomegalovirus exposure and HLA in healthy donors. TCRdb's table, derived via immunoSEQ multiplex PCR, lists solely in-frame clones and lacks some. This table has some 200,000 clones, roughly four fifths appearing once. Sequenced: PBMCs. These receptor sequences come from a woman aged 18 to 35 in good health and CMV-seropositive. Each CDR3 is given with its conserved first and last residue. D genes are given only for firm matches. Size values are once, few and many counts, or a class for expanded clones, and some rows have none.

J	V	D	size	DNA	CDR3
TRBJ2-7	TRBV4-2	-	-	TGTGCCAGCAGCCACCCCGGGATTTACGAGCAGTACTTC	CASSHPGIYEQYF
TRBJ2-2	TRBV6-5	-	-	TGTGCCAGCACCCCAGCGAACACCGGGGAGCTGTTTTTT	CASTPANTGELFF
TRBJ1-3	TRBV18	-	-	TGTGCCAGCTCACCAGTCGGGGAACCTGGAAACACCATATATTTT	CASSPVGEPGNTIYF
TRBJ1-6	TRBV9	TRBD1	-	TGTGCCAGCAGCCCCCAGGGAGGGACAGGCGGCCCCCTCCACTTT	CASSPQGGTGGPLHF
TRBJ1-2	TRBV6-1	-	-	TGTGCCAGCAGTTTGCGGGGTGGTGATAACTATGGCTACACCTTC	CASSLRGGDNYGYTF
TRBJ2-3	TRBV7-3	-	-	TGTGCCAGCAGCTTAGCGGGCTCTGCAGATACGCAGTATTTT	CASSLAGSADTQYF
TRBJ2-7	TRBV19	TRBD2	-	TGTGCCAGTAAAAAAGACACCGGGACTACCTACGAGCAGTACTTC	CASKKDTGTTYEQYF
TRBJ1-2	TRBV4-3	-	-	TGCGCCAGCAGCCAAGACCATCAGGCTCGCCGGGGTAACTATGGCTACACCTTC	CASSQDHQARRGNYGYTF
TRBJ1-1	TRBV13	-	-	TGTGCCAGCAGCTTAAGGATGGCGGGAGGCAGCACTGAAGCTTTCTTT	CASSLRMAGGSTEAFF
TRBJ1-2	TRBV25-1	-	once	TGTGCCAGCAGTGAATCCGGGGGGCGGAAACTCTATGGCTACACCTTC	CASSESGGRKLYGYTF
TRBJ2-3	TRBV2	-	-	TGTGCCAGCAGTGATGTCCGCGCTCGGGGTTCTTTTAATACGCAGTATTTT	CASSDVRARGSFNTQYF
TRBJ2-5	TRBV6-6	-	-	TGTGCCAGCAGTTTAGGACTACATAGAGAAGAGACCCAGTACTTC	CASSLGLHREETQYF
TRBJ1-6	TRBV14	-	few	TGTGCCAGCAGCCAAGAATGGGCTGCGACCAACTCCTATAATTCACCCCTCCACTTT	CASSQEWAATNSYNSPLHF
TRBJ1-4	TRBV4-1	TRBD1	-	TGCGCCAGCAGCCCCTGGCCCCGGGACAGGGGGCCAAATGGGGAAAAACTGTTTTTT	CASSPWPRDRGPNGEKLFF
TRBJ2-1	TRBV2	TRBD1	-	TGTGCCAGCAGTGACAGGGGGCTGGTTGGATACAATGAGCAGTTCTTC	CASSDRGLVGYNEQFF
TRBJ1-1	TRBV7-9	-	-	TGTGCCAGCAGCCTCGAAATATTGCACCAGCGGCCTTTCTTT	CASSLEILHQRPFF
TRBJ2-3	TRBV5-1	-	-	TGCGCCAGCAGTGACGGGGATGTAGATACGCAGTATTTT	CASSDGDVDTQYF
TRBJ1-5	TRBV4-2	-	-	TGTGCCAGCAGCCAAGATGGTGGGCAGTTCAATCAGCCCCAGCATTTT	CASSQDGGQFNQPQHF
TRBJ2-1	TRBV4-3	TRBD2	-	TGCGCCAGCAGCTTAGGACTAGCGGGGAACAATGAGCAGTTCTTC	CASSLGLAGNNEQFF
TRBJ1-4	TRBV11-2	-	few	TGTGCCAGCAGCCCCGGGGGGGGGACGGCTAATGAAAAACTGTTTTTT	CASSPGGGTANEKLFF
TRBJ2-7	TRBV4-2	TRBD1	-	TGTGCCAGCAGCCCCCTTACCGGGACAGGGACGGGCTCCTACGAGCAGTACTTC	CASSPLTGTGTGSYEQYF
TRBJ1-2	TRBV6-5	TRBD1	once	TGTGCCAGCAGGACCGAACAGGGGTGGAACTATGGCTACACCTTC	CASRTEQGWNYGYTF
TRBJ2-1	TRBV5-6	TRBD1	-	TGTGCCAGCAGCTTCCAGGGGACAGGGGCCTATGAGCAGTTCTTC	CASSFQGTGAYEQFF
TRBJ2-1	TRBV2	-	-	TGTGCCAGCAGCCTCTCCATTAGGGGAATGAATGAGCAGTTCTTC	CASSLSIRGMNEQFF
TRBJ2-5	TRBV7-6	TRBD2	-	TGTGCCAGCAGCTCTATAGCGGGGGACAAAGAGACCCAGTACTTC	CASSSIAGDKETQYF
TRBJ1-5	TRBV2	-	once	TGTGCCAGCAACCGAGACAGAATTAATAGCAATCAGCCCCAGCATTTT	CASNRDRINSNQPQHF
TRBJ2-2	TRBV9	-	-	TGTGCCACCGGACGGGGGTACACAGGGGAGCTGTTTTTT	CATGRGYTGELFF
TRBJ2-1	TRBV10-3	TRBD1	-	TGTGCCATCAGGCGACAGGGTACACGGGTTAGGGATGAGCAGTTCTTC	CAIRRQGTRVRDEQFF
TRBJ1-4	TRBV2	-	-	TGTGCCAGCAGTGAAAGGGCAGGGGCTTTGAGTGAAAAACTGTTTTTT	CASSERAGALSEKLFF
TRBJ1-3	TRBV11-3	-	-	TGTGCCAGCAGCTTAGGGGCCTCTGGAAACACCATATATTTT	CASSLGASGNTIYF
TRBJ1-6	TRBV5-1	-	few	TGCGCCAGCAGCTTGGAAGGAGTAGGTTCACCCCTCCACTTT	CASSLEGVGSPLHF
TRBJ2-1	TRBV19	TRBD2	-	TGTGCCAGTAGCGGGGGGGCAGAGTCCCTAAATGAGCAGTTCTTC	CASSGGAESLNEQFF
TRBJ2-7	TRBV4-1	TRBD1	-	TGCGCCAGCAGCCAAGCGGGACAGGGGCCGGAATCGCCCTCCTACGAGCAGTACTTC	CASSQAGQGPESPSYEQYF
TRBJ2-3	TRBV2	TRBD2	-	TGTGCCAGCAGTCCAGGATTTGCGGGGGACACAGATACGCAGTATTTT	CASSPGFAGDTDTQYF
TRBJ2-7	TRBV10-3	TRBD2	-	TGTGCCATCAGCGTGACTAGCGGGACAACCTACGAGCAGTACTTC	CAISVTSGTTYEQYF
TRBJ1-5	TRBV6-5	-	-	TGTGCCAGCAGTGACGGGGATAGCAATCAGCCCCAGCATTTT	CASSDGDSNQPQHF
TRBJ2-5	TRBV5-1	-	-	TGCGCCAGCAGCTTGAGGGACACCCAAGAGACCCAGTACTTC	CASSLRDTQETQYF
TRBJ1-5	TRBV6-6	-	-	TGTGCCAGCACCCCAAATAGCAATCAGCCCCAGCATTTT	CASTPNSNQPQHF
TRBJ2-3	TRBV6-1	TRBD2	-	TGTGCCAGCAGTGCTCTAGCGGGGGGAACGGTAGGCACAGATACGCAGTATTTT	CASSALAGGTVGTDTQYF
TRBJ2-7	TRBV7-2	-	once	TGTGCCAGCAGCTTTGACACCTACGAGCAGTACTTC	CASSFDTYEQYF
TRBJ1-6	TRBV19	TRBD1	-	TGTGCCAGCACCTGGACAGGGAATAATTCACCCCTCCACTTT	CASTWTGNNSPLHF
TRBJ1-2	TRBV9	-	-	TGTGCCAGCGAGTCTACAGGGTATGGCTACACCTTC	CASESTGYGYTF
TRBJ2-5	TRBV7-3	-	-	TGTGCCAGCAGCTTCAGGGGCGGGGAGACCCAGTACTTC	CASSFRGGETQYF
TRBJ1-1	TRBV4-3	-	-	TGCGCCAGCAGCCATAACAGCGGGGGCACTGAAGCTTTCTTT	CASSHNSGGTEAFF
TRBJ1-1	TRBV29-1	-	-	TGCAGCGCGGGTCGGTTAAGGAACACTGAAGCTTTCTTT	CSAGRLRNTEAFF
TRBJ2-2	TRBV9	-	-	TGTGCCAGCAGCCGCTCTTCGGAGTTCGGGGAGCTGTTTTTT	CASSRSSEFGELFF
TRBJ1-5	TRBV19	TRBD1	-	TGTGCCAGTAGCGTCCCGGGACAGGCCCAGCAGCCCCAGCATTTT	CASSVPGQAQQPQHF
TRBJ2-3	TRBV4-1	TRBD2	-	TGCGCCAGCAGCCAAGACTTTCAGCGGGGGACTAGCACAGATACGCAGTATTTT	CASSQDFQRGTSTDTQYF
TRBJ2-7	TRBV27	TRBD1	many	TGTGCCAGCAGTCCGATCGGGGACAGGTGGGACTACGAGCAGTACTTC	CASSPIGDRWDYEQYF
TRBJ1-1	TRBV5-5	-	-	TGTGCCAGCAGCTTGGGGGCGCCGAACACTGAAGCTTTCTTT	CASSLGAPNTEAFF
TRBJ2-2	TRBV5-1	-	-	TGCGCCAGCAGCTGGCAGACTAGTCCCGGGGAGCTGTTTTTT	CASSWQTSPGELFF
TRBJ1-6	TRBV19	-	-	TGTGCCAGTATTGCAGGGGAAGTTAATTCACCCCTCCACTTT	CASIAGEVNSPLHF
TRBJ1-1	TRBV4-3	-	-	TGCGCCAGCAGCCAAGTATCAGGCGGGCCTGAAGCTTTCTTT	CASSQVSGGPEAFF
TRBJ1-1	TRBV15	-	many	TGTGCCACCAGCAGAGGCCTGAGGGGGAGTGGGACTGAAGCTTTCTTT	CATSRGLRGSGTEAFF